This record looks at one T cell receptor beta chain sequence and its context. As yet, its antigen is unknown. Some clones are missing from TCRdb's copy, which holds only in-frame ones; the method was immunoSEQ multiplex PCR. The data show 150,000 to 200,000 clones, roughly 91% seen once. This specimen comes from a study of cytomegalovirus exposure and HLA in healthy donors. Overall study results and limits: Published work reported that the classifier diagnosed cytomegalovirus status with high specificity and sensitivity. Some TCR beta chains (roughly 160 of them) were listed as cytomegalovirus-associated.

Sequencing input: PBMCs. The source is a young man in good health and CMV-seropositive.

CDR3 sequence reads: CASSSGQGLATNEKLFF. CDR3 DNA: TGTGCCAGCAGTTCGGGACAGGGACTTGCAACTAATGAAAAACTGTTTTTT. V gene TRBV28 combines with J gene TRBJ1-4; 9 bases agree with TRBD1. This CDR3 has 17 residues. Germline lookup yields CDR1 MDHEN and CDR2 SYDVKM. V lost 4 bases to trimming and J lost 0 bases; unmatched junction nucleotides: 6.